This TCR beta chain was sequenced in a study of T cell changes during pregnancy in multiple sclerosis. Trimming shortened V by 1 base and J by 8 bases, and 8 bases separated the two germline ends. Per germline, CDR1 MGHRA and CDR2 YSYEKL. The CDR3 has 13 amino acids. Produced via immunoSEQ multiplex PCR; TCRdb's table is partial and in-frame only. The repertoire holds about 22,000 clones, approximately 90% seen once, with roughly 0.59% in the top ten. The source was CD4+ T cells from peripheral blood mononuclear cells, collected after pregnancy. The receptor was derived from a female donor in good health, enrolled as a control in a pregnancy study. This chain uses TRBV4-1 with TRBJ1-4; maybe TRBD1 (6 bases). DNA of the CDR3: TGCGCCAGCAGCCAAGTCCAGGGGGAAAAACTGTTTTTT. Translated: CASSQVQGEKLFF.